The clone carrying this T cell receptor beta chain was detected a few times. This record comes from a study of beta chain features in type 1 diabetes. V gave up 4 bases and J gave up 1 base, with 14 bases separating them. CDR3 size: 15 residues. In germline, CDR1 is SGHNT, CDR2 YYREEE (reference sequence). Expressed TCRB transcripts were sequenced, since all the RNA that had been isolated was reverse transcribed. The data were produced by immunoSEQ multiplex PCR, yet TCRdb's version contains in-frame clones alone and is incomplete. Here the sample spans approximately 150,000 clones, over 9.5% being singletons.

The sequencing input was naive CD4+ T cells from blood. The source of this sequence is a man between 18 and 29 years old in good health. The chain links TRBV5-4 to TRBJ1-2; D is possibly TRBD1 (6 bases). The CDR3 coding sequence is TGTGCCAGCAGCCCCTGGACAGTTTTTAACTATGGCTACACCTTC. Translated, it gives CASSPWTVFNYGYTF.